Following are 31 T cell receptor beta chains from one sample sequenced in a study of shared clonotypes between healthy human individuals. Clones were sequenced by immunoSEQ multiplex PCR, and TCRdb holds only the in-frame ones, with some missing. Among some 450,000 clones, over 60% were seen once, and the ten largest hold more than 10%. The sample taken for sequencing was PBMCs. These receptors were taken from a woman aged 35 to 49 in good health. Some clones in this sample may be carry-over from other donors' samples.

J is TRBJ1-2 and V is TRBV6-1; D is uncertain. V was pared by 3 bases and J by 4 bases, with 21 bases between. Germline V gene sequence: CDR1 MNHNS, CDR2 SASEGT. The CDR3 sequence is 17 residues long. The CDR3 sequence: CASSDARSQDAVYGYTF. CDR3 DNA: TGTGCCAGCAGTGACGCTCGAAGCCAGGACGCCGTCTATGGCTACACCTTC.

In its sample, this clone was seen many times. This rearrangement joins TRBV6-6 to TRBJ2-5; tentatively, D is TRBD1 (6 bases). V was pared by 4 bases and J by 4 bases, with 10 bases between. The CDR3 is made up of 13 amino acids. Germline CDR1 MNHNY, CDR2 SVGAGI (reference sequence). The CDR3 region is CASSSTGGETQYF. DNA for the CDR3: TGTGCCAGCAGTTCGACAGGTGGAGAGACCCAGTACTTC.

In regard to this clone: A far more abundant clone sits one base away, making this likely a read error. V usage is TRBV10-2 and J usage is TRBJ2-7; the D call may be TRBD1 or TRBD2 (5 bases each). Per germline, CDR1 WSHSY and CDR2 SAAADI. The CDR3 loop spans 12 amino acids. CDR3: CTSTEGLYEQYF. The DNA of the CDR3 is TGCACCAGCACCGAGGGGTTGTACGAGCAGTACTTC.

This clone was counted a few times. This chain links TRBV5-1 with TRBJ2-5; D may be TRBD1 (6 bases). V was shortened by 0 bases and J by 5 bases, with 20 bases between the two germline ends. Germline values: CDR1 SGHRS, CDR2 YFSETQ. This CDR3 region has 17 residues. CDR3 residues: CASSLATRDKRGETQYF. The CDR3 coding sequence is TGCGCCAGCAGCTTGGCAACCCGGGACAAGAGAGGGGAGACCCAGTACTTC.

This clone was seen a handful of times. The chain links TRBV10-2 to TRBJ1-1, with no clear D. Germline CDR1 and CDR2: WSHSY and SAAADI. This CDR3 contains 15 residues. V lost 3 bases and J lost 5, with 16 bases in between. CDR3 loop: CASSEPTSGMTEAFF. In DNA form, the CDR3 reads TGCGCCAGCAGTGAACCCACCTCGGGGATGACTGAAGCTTTCTTT.

The CDR3 sequence: CASSYQGEETQYF. In nucleotides, the CDR3 is TGTGCCAGCAGTTACCAGGGCGAGGAGACCCAGTACTTC. The rearrangement joins TRBV6-5 to TRBJ2-5; D may be TRBD1 (5 bases). Trimming stripped 2 bases from V and 5 bases from J, with 9 bases between. The CDR3 has 13 residues. Germline V lookup: CDR1 MNHEY, CDR2 SVGAGI.

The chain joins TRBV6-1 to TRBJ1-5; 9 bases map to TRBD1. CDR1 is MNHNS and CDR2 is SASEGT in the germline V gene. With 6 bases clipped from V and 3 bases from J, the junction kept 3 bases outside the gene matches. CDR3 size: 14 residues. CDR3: CASSGDRANQPQHF. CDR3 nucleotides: TGTGCCAGCAGCGGGGACAGGGCCAATCAGCCCCAGCATTTT.

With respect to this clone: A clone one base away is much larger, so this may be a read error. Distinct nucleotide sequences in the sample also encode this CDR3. The CDR3 nucleotides read TGTGCCAGCGGAGCGGGCGGGGGGTGGTTGGGAAACACCATATATTTT. This sequence encodes CASGAGGGWLGNTIYF. The chain joins TRBV28 to TRBJ1-3; a weak D match, TRBD1 (5 bases). Germline CDR1 MDHEN, CDR2 SYDVKM. The CDR3 contains 16 residues. V lost 8 bases to trimming and J lost 4 bases, with 21 bases between them.

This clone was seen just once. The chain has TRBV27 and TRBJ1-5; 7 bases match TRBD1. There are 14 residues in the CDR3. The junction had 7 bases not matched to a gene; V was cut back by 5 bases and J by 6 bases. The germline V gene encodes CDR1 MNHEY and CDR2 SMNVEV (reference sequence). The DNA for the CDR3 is TGTGCCAGCAGTCCAGGGGGGGTGGGTCAGCCCCAGCATTTT. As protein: CASSPGGVGQPQHF.

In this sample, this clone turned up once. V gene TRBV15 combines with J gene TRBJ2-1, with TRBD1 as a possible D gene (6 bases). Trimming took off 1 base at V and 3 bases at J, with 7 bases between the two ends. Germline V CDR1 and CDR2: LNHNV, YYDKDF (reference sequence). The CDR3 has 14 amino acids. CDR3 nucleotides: TGTGCCACCAGCAGAGCCAGGGGCTACAATGAGCAGTTCTTC. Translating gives CATSRARGYNEQFF.

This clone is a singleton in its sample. The CDR3 region is CATSRDSVLIGGELFF. Written as DNA, the CDR3 is TGTGCCACCAGCAGAGATAGCGTGCTGATTGGCGGGGAGCTGTTTTTT. The V gene is TRBV15, the J gene TRBJ2-2; possible D gene TRBD2, 5 bases. Germline V CDR1 and CDR2: LNHNV, YYDKDF (reference sequence). This CDR3 has 16 residues. V was shortened by 0 bases and J by 7 bases, with 15 bases between the two germline ends.

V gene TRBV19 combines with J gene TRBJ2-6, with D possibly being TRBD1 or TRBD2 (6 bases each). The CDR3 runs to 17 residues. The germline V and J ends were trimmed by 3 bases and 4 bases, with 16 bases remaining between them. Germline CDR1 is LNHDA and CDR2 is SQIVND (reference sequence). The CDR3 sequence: CASSIQGGGPGANVLTF. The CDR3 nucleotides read TGTGCCAGTAGTATCCAAGGGGGAGGTCCCGGGGCCAACGTCCTGACTTTC.

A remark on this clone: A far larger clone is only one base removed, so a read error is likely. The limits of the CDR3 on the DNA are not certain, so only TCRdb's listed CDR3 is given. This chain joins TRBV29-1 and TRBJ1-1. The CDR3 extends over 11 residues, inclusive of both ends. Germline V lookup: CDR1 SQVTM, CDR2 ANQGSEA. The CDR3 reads CSVARGTETFF.

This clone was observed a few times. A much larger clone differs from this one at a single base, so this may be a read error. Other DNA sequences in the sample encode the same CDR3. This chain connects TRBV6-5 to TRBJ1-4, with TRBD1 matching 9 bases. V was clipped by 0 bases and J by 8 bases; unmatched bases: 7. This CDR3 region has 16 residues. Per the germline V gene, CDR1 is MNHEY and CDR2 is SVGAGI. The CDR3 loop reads CASSYSSGTGIEKLFF. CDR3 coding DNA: TGTGCCAGCAGTTACTCGTCCGGGACAGGGATCGAAAAACTGTTTTTT.

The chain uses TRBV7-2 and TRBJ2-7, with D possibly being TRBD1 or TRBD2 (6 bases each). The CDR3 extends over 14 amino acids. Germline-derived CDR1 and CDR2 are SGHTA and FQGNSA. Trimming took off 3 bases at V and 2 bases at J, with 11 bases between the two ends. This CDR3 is CASSLPGGAYEQYF. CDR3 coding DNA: TGTGCCAGCAGCTTGCCCGGGGGCGCCTACGAGCAGTACTTC.

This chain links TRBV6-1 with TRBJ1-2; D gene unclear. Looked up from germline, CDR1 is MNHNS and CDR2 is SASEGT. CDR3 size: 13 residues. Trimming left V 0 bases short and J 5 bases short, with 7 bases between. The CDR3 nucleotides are TGTGCCAGCAGTGAAGCGGCAGCTTATGGCTACACCTTC. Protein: CASSEAAAYGYTF.

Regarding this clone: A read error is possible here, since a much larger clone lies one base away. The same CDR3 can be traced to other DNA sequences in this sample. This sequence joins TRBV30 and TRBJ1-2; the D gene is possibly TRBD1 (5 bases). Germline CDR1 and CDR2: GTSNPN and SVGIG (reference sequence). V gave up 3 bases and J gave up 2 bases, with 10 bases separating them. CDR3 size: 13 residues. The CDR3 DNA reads TGTGCCTGGAGCCTAGGGGAAAACTATGGCTACACCTTC. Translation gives CAWSLGENYGYTF.

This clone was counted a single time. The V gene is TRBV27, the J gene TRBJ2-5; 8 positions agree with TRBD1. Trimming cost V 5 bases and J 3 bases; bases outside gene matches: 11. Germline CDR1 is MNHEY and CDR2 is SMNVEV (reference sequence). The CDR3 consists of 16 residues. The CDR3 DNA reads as TGTGCCAGCAGTCAAACCTACGGGACAGGAAAAGAGACCCAGTACTTC. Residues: CASSQTYGTGKETQYF.

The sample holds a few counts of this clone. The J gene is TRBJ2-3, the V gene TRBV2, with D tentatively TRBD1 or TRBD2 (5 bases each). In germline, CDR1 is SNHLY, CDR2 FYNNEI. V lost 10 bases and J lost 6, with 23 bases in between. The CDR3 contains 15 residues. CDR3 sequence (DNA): TGTGCCACGAGTATGAATCGGGACCACACGGATACGCAGTATTTT. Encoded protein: CATSMNRDHTDTQYF.

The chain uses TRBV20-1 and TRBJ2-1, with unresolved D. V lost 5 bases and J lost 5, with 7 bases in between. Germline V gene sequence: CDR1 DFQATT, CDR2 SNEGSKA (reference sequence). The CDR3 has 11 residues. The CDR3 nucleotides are TGCAGTGCTGCGGCAAACAATGAGCAGTTCTTC. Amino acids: CSAAANNEQFF.

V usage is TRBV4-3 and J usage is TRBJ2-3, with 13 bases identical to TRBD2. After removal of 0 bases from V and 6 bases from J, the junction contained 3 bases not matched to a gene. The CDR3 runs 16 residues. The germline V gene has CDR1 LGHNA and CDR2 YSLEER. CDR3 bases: TGCGCCAGCAGCCAAGAATTGACTAGCGGGGGGGATACGCAGTATTTT. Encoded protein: CASSQELTSGGDTQYF.

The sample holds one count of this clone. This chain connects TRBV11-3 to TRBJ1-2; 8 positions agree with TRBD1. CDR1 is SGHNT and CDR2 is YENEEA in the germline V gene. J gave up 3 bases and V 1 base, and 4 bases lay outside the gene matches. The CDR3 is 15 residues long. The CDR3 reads CASSLGTGSDYGYTF. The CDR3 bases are TGTGCCAGCAGCTTAGGGACAGGGTCCGACTATGGCTACACCTTC.

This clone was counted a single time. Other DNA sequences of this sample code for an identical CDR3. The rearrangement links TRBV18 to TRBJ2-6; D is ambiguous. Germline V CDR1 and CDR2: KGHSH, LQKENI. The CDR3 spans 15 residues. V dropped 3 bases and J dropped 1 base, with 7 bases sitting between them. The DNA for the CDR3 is TGTGCCAGCTCACCGTTGGTTTCTGGGGCCAACGTCCTGACTTTC. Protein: CASSPLVSGANVLTF.

This CDR3 reads CASSPGQALSGNTIYF. For the CDR3, the DNA is TGTGCCAGCTCACCTGGACAGGCCCTCTCTGGAAACACCATATATTTT. V gene TRBV18 combines with J gene TRBJ1-3; 7 bases match TRBD1. CDR3 size: 16 residues. The germline V gene has CDR1 KGHSH and CDR2 LQKENI. The V gene end was trimmed by 3 bases and the J gene end by 0 bases; junction bases not matched to a gene: 5.

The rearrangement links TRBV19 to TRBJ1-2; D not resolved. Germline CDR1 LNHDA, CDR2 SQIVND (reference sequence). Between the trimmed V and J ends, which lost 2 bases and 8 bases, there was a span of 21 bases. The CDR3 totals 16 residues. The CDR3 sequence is CASSIQPAMGTWGYTF. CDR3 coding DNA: TGTGCCAGTAGTATACAGCCCGCCATGGGCACTTGGGGCTACACCTTC.

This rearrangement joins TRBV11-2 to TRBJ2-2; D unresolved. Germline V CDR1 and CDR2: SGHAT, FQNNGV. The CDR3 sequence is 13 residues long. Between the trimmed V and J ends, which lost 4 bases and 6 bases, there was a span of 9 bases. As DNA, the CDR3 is TGTGCCAGCAGCTACCGGGTGTCCGGGGAGCTGTTTTTT. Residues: CASSYRVSGELFF.

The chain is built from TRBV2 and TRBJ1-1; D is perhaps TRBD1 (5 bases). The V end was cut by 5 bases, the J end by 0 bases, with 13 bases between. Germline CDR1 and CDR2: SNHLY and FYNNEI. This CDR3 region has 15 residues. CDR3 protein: CASSRTRDMNTEAFF. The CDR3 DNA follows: TGTGCCAGCAGTCGAACCAGGGATATGAACACTGAAGCTTTCTTT.

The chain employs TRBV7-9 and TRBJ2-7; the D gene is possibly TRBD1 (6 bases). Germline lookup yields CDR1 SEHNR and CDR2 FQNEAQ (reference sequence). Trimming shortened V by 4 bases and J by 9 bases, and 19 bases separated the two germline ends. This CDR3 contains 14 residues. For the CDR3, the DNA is TGTGCCAGCAGCTCGGACAGACCTCTACGAGGGCAGTACTTC. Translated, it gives CASSSDRPLRGQYF.

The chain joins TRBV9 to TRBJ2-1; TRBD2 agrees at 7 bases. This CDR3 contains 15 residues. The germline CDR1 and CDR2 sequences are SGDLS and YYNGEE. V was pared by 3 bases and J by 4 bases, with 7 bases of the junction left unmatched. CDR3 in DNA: TGTGCCAGCAGCGCAAGCGGGACCGAGTACAATGAGCAGTTCTTC. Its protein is CASSASGTEYNEQFF.

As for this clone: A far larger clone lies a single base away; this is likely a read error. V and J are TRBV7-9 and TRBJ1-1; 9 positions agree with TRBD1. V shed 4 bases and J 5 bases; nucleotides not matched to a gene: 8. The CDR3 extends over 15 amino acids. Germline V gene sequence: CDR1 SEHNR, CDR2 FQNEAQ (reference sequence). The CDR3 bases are TGTGCCAGCAGCTCAGAGACAGGGGGGCAGACTGAAGCTTTCTTT. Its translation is CASSSETGGQTEAFF. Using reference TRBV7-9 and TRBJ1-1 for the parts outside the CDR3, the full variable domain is DTGVSQNPRHKITKRGQNVTFRCDPISEHNRLYWYRQTLGQGPEFLTYFQNEAQLEKSRLLSDRFSAERPKGSFSTLEIQRTEQGDSAMYLCASSSETGGQTEAFFGQGTRLTVV.

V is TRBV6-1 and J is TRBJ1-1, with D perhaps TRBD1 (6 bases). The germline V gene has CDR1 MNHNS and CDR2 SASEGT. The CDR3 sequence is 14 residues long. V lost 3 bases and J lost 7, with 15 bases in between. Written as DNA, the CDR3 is TGTGCCAGCAGTGAGTCAATAAACAGGGATGAAGCTTTCTTT. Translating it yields CASSESINRDEAFF.